Sequencing of this T cell receptor beta chain was carried out in a study of cytomegalovirus exposure and HLA in healthy donors. Regarding the study as a whole: Another analysis was done later, and it associated 15,000 to 20,000 TCR beta sequences with HLA alleles at 0.05 false discovery rate. It was only CMV serostatus that was available as immune exposure information.

Germline CDR1 is SGHTS and CDR2 is YDEGEE. The CDR3 length is 15 residues. V lost 3 bases and J 3 bases, leaving 13 bases between the germline ends. Only a few counts were recorded for this clone. The antigen is undetermined. The PCR made use of 60 Vbeta and 13 Jbeta primers. The assay was immunoSEQ multiplex PCR, and TCRdb's table has in-frame clones only and misses some. The sample consists of under 80,000 clones, less than 85% of them appearing once. This clonotype originated in a woman in her 30s in good health and CMV-seronegative. The sequenced sample was PBMCs. The chain uses TRBV5-8 and TRBJ1-5; weak D call: TRBD1 (6 bases). CDR3 region: CASSSGQVPNQPQHF. As DNA, the CDR3 is TGTGCCAGCAGCTCGGGACAAGTCCCCAATCAGCCCCAGCATTTT.